This T cell receptor beta chain comes out of a study of blood T cell repertoires in COVID-19. The wider study: The United States, Italy and Spain supplied acute and convalescent COVID-19 samples. T cells, B-cell-depleted T cells, or PBMCs provided the cDNA or gDNA that served as material.

In the original processing: Quantification of nucleated cells was approximated via reference gene primer amplification. The data were produced by immunoSEQ multiplex PCR, yet TCRdb's version contains in-frame clones alone and is incomplete. Clone size and V and J calls were adopted from that table, with D and trimming inferred from the DNA. There are just over 300,000 clones in the sample; approximately 90% occur only once, and 2% to 3% lies in the top ten. Trimming removed 6 bases from V and 1 base from J, with 10 bases in between. Looked up from germline, CDR1 is LNHDA and CDR2 is SQIVND (reference sequence). CDR3 length equals 14 residues.

The sequenced sample consisted of peripheral blood. The clonotype was recovered from a man aged 18 to 30 with active or convalescent COVID-19. The chain links TRBV19 to TRBJ2-4; D call uncertain. The CDR3 DNA sequence: TGTGCCAGTAGGCCCGAGCTGGCCAAAAACATTCAGTACTTC. It translates to CASRPELAKNIQYF.